What follows are 14 T cell receptor beta chains derived from one specimen sequenced in a study of a mutant IDH1 vaccine in newly diagnosed glioma. Libraries were prepared by immunoSEQ multiplex PCR; TCRdb keeps only in-frame clonotypes and omits some of them. The repertoire consists of tens of thousands of clones, with 75% occurring once and the leading ten covering roughly 5.3%. What these receptors recognize is not known. As to time point: week 47, end of study. In every dose of vaccine, 300 ug of mutant IDH1 20-mer peptide was given alongside topical imiquimod. The starting material was PBMCs, obtained from a glioma patient whose treatment included an IDH1 peptide vaccine. Receptors originate from a man aged 50 to 59 with glioma.

The CDR3 is CASSYLDGQPQHF. As DNA, the CDR3 is TGTGCCAGCAGTTACCTGGACGGCCAGCCCCAGCATTTT. The V and J genes are TRBV6-5 and TRBJ1-5; D unclear. Germline V gene data show CDR1 as MNHEY and CDR2 as SVGAGI. The CDR3 is made up of 13 amino acids. The V end was cut by 2 bases, the J end by 7 bases, with 9 bases between.

The gene calls are TRBV5-1 and TRBJ2-3, with 7 bases identical to TRBD2. Germline loops: CDR1 SGHRS, CDR2 YFSETQ. The V and J ends lost 0 bases and 4 bases, in that order; junction bases with no gene match: 5. The CDR3 contains 15 residues. The CDR3 DNA reads as TGCGCCAGCAGCTTGGTCGGGGGAGGGGCAGATACGCAGTATTTT. It is translated as CASSLVGGGADTQYF.

This clone was observed once. The chain links TRBV19 to TRBJ1-1; tentative D call: TRBD1 (6 bases). V was shortened by 5 bases and J by 5 bases, with 24 bases between the two germline ends. The CDR3 extends over 17 amino acids. CDR1 is LNHDA, CDR2 SQIVND, per germline (reference sequence). DNA for the CDR3: TGTGCCAGTAGTCCGTACTCCCCTGGGGGGGCGTGGACTGAAGCTTTCTTT. It codes for CASSPYSPGGAWTEAFF.

This chain uses TRBV5-6 with TRBJ2-7, with D possibly TRBD2 on 5 matching bases. V shed 7 bases and J shed 1 base, with 15 bases lying between them. Germline CDR1 reads SGHDT; CDR2 reads YYEEEE. The CDR3 is 14 amino acids. CDR3: CASELMGASYEQYF. In DNA form, the CDR3 reads TGTGCCAGCGAGCTGATGGGAGCGTCCTACGAGCAGTACTTC.

V and J are TRBV15 and TRBJ2-5; D is undetermined. Germline CDR1 LNHNV, CDR2 YYDKDF (reference sequence). Trimming removed 1 base from V and 3 bases from J, with 6 bases in between. The CDR3 extends over 13 amino acids. The CDR3 spells CATSRARKETQYF. Here the CDR3 DNA reads TGTGCCACCAGCAGAGCCCGAAAAGAGACCCAGTACTTC.

V gene TRBV4-1 combines with J gene TRBJ2-7; the D gene is possibly TRBD1 (5 bases). The V end was cut by 5 bases, the J end by 6 bases, with 14 bases between. CDR1 is MGHRA, CDR2 YSYEKL, per germline. The CDR3 is 13 residues long. CDR3 DNA sequence: TGCGCCAGCAGCGTTTACCCAGGGTCCGAGCAGTACTTC. Amino acids: CASSVYPGSEQYF.

This chain links TRBV6-5 with TRBJ2-7, with 7 bases that match TRBD1. After removal of 6 bases from V and 2 bases from J, the junction contained 4 bases not matched to a gene. The length of the CDR3 is 13 residues. Germline loops: CDR1 MNHEY, CDR2 SVGAGI. CDR3 sequence (DNA): TGTGCCAGCAGCCCTGGGACAGCCTACGAGCAGTACTTC. As protein: CASSPGTAYEQYF.

The V call is TRBV19, the J call TRBJ2-1; the D call may be TRBD1 or TRBD2 (5 bases each). Germline V gives CDR1 LNHDA, CDR2 SQIVND (reference sequence). The CDR3 runs to 13 residues. V lost 3 bases and J 5 bases, leaving 8 bases between the germline ends. The chain's CDR3 is CASSIRGNNEQFF. As DNA, the CDR3 is TGTGCCAGTAGTATCCGGGGCAACAATGAGCAGTTCTTC. The complete variable domain, with remaining parts taken from reference TRBV19 and TRBJ2-1, reads DGGITQSPKYLFRKEGQNVTLSCEQNLNHDAMYWYRQDPGQGLRLIYYSQIVNDFQKGDIAEGYSVSREKKESFPLTVTSAQKNPTAFYLCASSIRGNNEQFFGPGTRLTVL.

This chain's CDR3 is CSASGDTQYF. CDR3 bases: TGCAGTGCTAGCGGGGATACGCAGTATTTT. V gene TRBV20-1 combines with J gene TRBJ2-3; no firm D call. The germline V gene has CDR1 DFQATT and CDR2 SNEGSKA (reference sequence). The CDR3 spans 10 residues. V was clipped by 3 bases and J by 6 bases, with 4 bases between them.

This clone has a single count. The chain couples TRBV19 to TRBJ2-7; possible D gene TRBD2, 5 bases. This CDR3 has 15 amino acids. The V and J ends lost 3 bases and 0 bases respectively, with 12 bases between them. Germline CDR1 LNHDA, CDR2 SQIVND (reference sequence). The CDR3 spells CASSIGSGLSYEQYF. In nucleotides, the CDR3 is TGTGCCAGTAGTATTGGGTCAGGACTCTCCTACGAGCAGTACTTC.

V and J are TRBV11-2 and TRBJ2-5, with D perhaps TRBD1 or TRBD2 (6 bases each). V lost 1 base and J 5 bases, leaving 11 bases between the germline ends. The CDR3 runs 14 residues. Germline V gene lookup returns CDR1 SGHAT and CDR2 FQNNGV. The CDR3 coding sequence is TGTGCCAGCAGCTTAGTCGAAGGGGGGGAGACCCAGTACTTC. As protein: CASSLVEGGETQYF. The whole variable domain, remainder taken from reference TRBV11-2 and TRBJ2-5, is EAGVAQSPRYKIIEKRQSVAFWCNPISGHATLYWYQQILGQGPKLLIQFQNNGVVDDSQLPKDRFSAERLKGVDSTLKIQPAKLEDSAVYLCASSLVEGGETQYFGPGTRLLVL.

This chain joins TRBV28 and TRBJ1-4, with 7 bases matching TRBD1. The CDR3 consists of 15 residues. Trimming at V came to 4 bases and at J to 9 bases, leaving 11 bases not matched to a gene. CDR1 is MDHEN, CDR2 SYDVKM, per germline. The DNA of the CDR3 is TGTGCCAGCAGTTCCCTGACAGGGACCGGCCAAAAACTGTTTTTT. This gives the protein CASSSLTGTGQKLFF.

This clone has only one observation. CDR3 in DNA: TGTGCCAGCAGTCGCGACAGGAACGAGCAGTACTTC. This translates into CASSRDRNEQYF. The V gene is TRBV6-5, the J gene TRBJ2-7; possible D gene TRBD1, 6 bases. The V gene lost 5 bases and the J gene lost 5 bases, with 10 bases spanning the gap. Per the germline V gene, CDR1 is MNHEY and CDR2 is SVGAGI. The CDR3 extends over 12 amino acids.

The chain recombines TRBV28 with TRBJ2-1, with TRBD2 matching over 7 bases. V lost 5 bases, J lost 7 bases, and 14 bases stayed unmatched. This CDR3 comprises 16 residues. The germline V gene has CDR1 MDHEN and CDR2 SYDVKM. The CDR3 DNA is TGTGCCAGCAGTGCTCCCCGGGAGGACCAAACGAATGAGCAGTTCTTC. This sequence encodes CASSAPREDQTNEQFF. Complete variable domain (other parts from reference TRBV28 and TRBJ2-1): DVKVTQSSRYLVKRTGEKVFLECVQDMDHENMFWYRQDPGLGLRLIYFSYDVKMKEKGDIPEGYSVSREKKERFSLILESASTNQTSMYLCASSAPREDQTNEQFFGPGTRLTVL.